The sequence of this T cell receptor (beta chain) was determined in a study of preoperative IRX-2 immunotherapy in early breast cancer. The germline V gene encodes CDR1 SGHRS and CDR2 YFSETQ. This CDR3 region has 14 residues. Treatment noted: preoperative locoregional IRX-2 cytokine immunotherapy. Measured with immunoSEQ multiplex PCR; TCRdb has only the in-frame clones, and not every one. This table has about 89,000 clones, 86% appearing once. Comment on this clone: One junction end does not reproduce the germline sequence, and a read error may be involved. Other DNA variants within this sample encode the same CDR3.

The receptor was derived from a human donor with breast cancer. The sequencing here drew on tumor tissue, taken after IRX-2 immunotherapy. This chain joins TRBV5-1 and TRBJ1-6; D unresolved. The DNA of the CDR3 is TGCGCCAGCAGCTTGGAAGGGTACAATTCACCCCTCCATTTT. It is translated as CASSLEGYNSPLHF.